These 10 T cell receptor beta chains came from one sample sequenced in a study of regulatory T cells in long-lasting Graves disease. Assembly of TCR beta libraries relied on iRepertoire HTBI primers together with Arm-PCR of CDR3 regions. TCRdb reanalysed the multiplex PCR reads using MiXCR and keeps one entry per CDR3 protein. This sample has more than 650,000 distinct CDR3 sequences, with around 32% found just once. The time point denotes: persistent/refractory GD, antithyroid drugs over 5 years with positive TRAb. Isolated PBMC RNA provided the starting material for the TCR library. The sequencing here drew on peripheral blood mononuclear cells (PBMCs), taken when the disease was refractory, from a patient treated with antithyroid drugs. Every receptor here comes from a female donor with Graves disease.

The chain employs TRBV29-1 and TRBJ2-7, with D maybe TRBD2 (5 bases). Germline CDR1 reads SQVTM; CDR2 reads ANQGSEA. The V gene lost 5 bases and the J gene lost 1 base, with 12 bases spanning the gap. This CDR3 is built from 13 residues. CDR3 amino acids: CSVYTGESYEQYF. The CDR3 DNA reads TGCAGCGTTTATACCGGGGAGTCCTACGAGCAGTACTTC.

At least ten counts were recorded for this clonotype. The V call is TRBV12-3 or TRBV12-4, the J call TRBJ1-5; D might be TRBD1 (6 bases). V dropped 6 bases and J dropped 3 bases, with 12 bases sitting between them. The CDR3 has 14 residues. CDR3 sequence reads: CASRPTGNNQPQHF. DNA of the CDR3: TGTGCCAGCAGGCCGACAGGAAACAATCAGCCCCAGCATTTT.

The chain recombines TRBV11-2 with TRBJ2-7, with 7 bases lining up with TRBD2. The CDR3 has 15 amino acids. Unmatched junction bases numbered 9, after V lost 5 bases and J lost 2 bases. Germline-derived CDR1 and CDR2 are SGHAT and FQNNGV. CDR3 protein: CASSRSRENTYEQYF. The CDR3 region has the DNA TGTGCCAGCAGCAGATCGCGGGAGAACACCTACGAGCAGTACTTC.

A remark on this clonotype: The missing conserved phenylalanine or tryptophan at the end of this CDR3 makes a read error likely. The J gene is TRBJ1-1, the V gene TRBV29-1; a possible D gene is TRBD1 (5 bases). CDR1 is SQVTM and CDR2 is ANQGSEA in the germline V gene. Trimming left V 3 bases short and J 4 bases short, with 12 bases between. The CDR3 runs 13 residues. CDR3: CSVERGRGTEAFS. CDR3 DNA sequence: TGCAGCGTTGAGCGGGGAAGGGGCACTGAAGCTTTCTCT.

Details on this clonotype: The junction departs from the called germline gene at one end, perhaps through a read error. The V gene is TRBV9, the J gene TRBJ1-1; 12 bases agree with TRBD1. CDR3 size: 14 residues. Germline assignment: CDR1 SGDLS and CDR2 YYNGEE. The CDR3: CASSVGTGGPEAFF. CDR3 bases: TGCGCCAGCAGCGTAGGGACAGGGGGCCCGGAAGCTTTCTTT. Looking up the rest from reference TRBV9 and TRBJ1-1 gives the full variable domain: DSGVTQTPKHLITATGQRVTLRCSPRSGDLSVYWYQQSLDQGLQFLIQYYNGEERAKGNILERFSAQQFPDLHSELNLSSLELGDSALYFCASSVGTGGPEAFFGQGTRLTVV.

The chain joins TRBV9 to TRBJ1-5; possibly TRBD1 for D (6 bases). The V gene lost 4 bases and the J gene lost 7 bases, with 15 bases spanning the gap. The CDR3 length is 14 residues. Per the germline V gene, CDR1 is SGDLS and CDR2 is YYNGEE. The CDR3 bases are TGTGCCAGCAGCCCAGAACAGGGCAGACAGCCCCAGCATTTT. Amino acid sequence: CASSPEQGRQPQHF.

This clonotype was seen many times. The chain employs TRBV11-2 and TRBJ1-2; D unresolved. This CDR3 contains 16 residues. Germline V gene sequence: CDR1 SGHAT, CDR2 FQNNGV. Between the trimmed V and J ends, which lost 5 bases and 2 bases, there was a span of 18 bases. CDR3 bases: TGTGCCAGCAGCGCAAACCCACAATTAGGGAACTATGGCTACACCTTC. Translated, it gives CASSANPQLGNYGYTF.

The V call is TRBV18, the J call TRBJ1-4, with TRBD1 as a possible D gene (5 bases). V was pared by 2 bases and J by 8 bases, with 15 bases between. Germline CDR1 reads KGHSH; CDR2 reads LQKENI. This CDR3 is built from 15 residues. The CDR3 region has the DNA TGTGCCAGCTCACCAGACCAGCCGTGGGGGGAAAAACTGTTTTTT. It encodes CASSPDQPWGEKLFF.

The chain uses TRBV12-3 or TRBV12-4 and TRBJ2-1, with TRBD2 identical over 10 bases. The CDR3 covers 15 residues. V was clipped by 8 bases and J by 3 bases; unmatched bases: 7. The CDR3 nucleotides read TGTGCCAGCGCTGCCGGGACTAGCGTCTACAATGAGCAGTTCTTC. Translation: CASAAGTSVYNEQFF.

This clonotype appeared a few times. The chain is built from TRBV2 and TRBJ1-4, with TRBD1 matching over 9 bases. Germline assignment: CDR1 SNHLY and CDR2 FYNNEI. The CDR3 has 13 residues. V lost 10 bases, J lost 7 bases, and 7 bases stayed unmatched. The CDR3 DNA follows: TGTGCCACCAACAGGGGGCTGAGTGAAAAACTGTTTTTT. Its protein is CATNRGLSEKLFF.